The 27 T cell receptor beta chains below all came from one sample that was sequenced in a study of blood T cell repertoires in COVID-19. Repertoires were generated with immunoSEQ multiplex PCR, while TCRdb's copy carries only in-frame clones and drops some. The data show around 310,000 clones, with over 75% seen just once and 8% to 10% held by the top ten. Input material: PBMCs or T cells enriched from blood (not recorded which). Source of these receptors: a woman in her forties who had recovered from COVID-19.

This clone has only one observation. The CDR3 protein is CASSGFVGAVYEQYF. Written as DNA, the CDR3 is TGTGCCAGCAGTGGGTTTGTGGGGGCGGTCTACGAGCAGTACTTC. V gene TRBV2 combines with J gene TRBJ2-7, with D possibly matching TRBD1 (6 bases). Germline loops: CDR1 SNHLY, CDR2 FYNNEI. The CDR3 totals 15 residues. V lost 4 bases to trimming and J lost 3 bases, with 16 bases between them.

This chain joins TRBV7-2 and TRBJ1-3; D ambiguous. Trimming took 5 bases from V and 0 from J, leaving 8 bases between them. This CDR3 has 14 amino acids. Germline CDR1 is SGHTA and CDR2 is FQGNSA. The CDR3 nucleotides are TGTGCCAGCAGCCCCAGGTTCTCTGGAAACACCATATATTTT. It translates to CASSPRFSGNTIYF.

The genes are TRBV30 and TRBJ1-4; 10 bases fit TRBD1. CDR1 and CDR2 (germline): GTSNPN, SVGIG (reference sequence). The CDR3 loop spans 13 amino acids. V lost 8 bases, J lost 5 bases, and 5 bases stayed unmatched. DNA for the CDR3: TGTGCCCGGACGGGACAGGGGAATGAAAAACTGTTTTTT. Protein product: CARTGQGNEKLFF. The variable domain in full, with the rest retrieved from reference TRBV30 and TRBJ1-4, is SQTIHQWPATLVQPVGSPLSLECTVEGTSNPNLYWYRQAAGRGLQLLFYSVGIGQISSEVPQNLSASRPQDRQFILSSKKLLLSDSGFYLCARTGQGNEKLFFGSGTQLSVL.

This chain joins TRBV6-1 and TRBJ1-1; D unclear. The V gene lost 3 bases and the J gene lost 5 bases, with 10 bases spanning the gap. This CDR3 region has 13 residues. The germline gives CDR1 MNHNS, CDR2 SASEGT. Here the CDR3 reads CASSESRVTEAFF. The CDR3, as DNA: TGTGCCAGCAGTGAGTCCCGGGTGACTGAAGCTTTCTTT.

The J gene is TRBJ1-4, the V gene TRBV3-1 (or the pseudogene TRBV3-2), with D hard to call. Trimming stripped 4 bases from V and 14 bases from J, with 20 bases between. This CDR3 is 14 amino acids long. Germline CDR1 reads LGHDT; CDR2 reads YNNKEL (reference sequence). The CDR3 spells CASSPTSPEGGLFF. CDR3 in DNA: TGTGCCAGCAGCCCCACCTCCCCGGAGGGAGGGCTGTTTTTT.

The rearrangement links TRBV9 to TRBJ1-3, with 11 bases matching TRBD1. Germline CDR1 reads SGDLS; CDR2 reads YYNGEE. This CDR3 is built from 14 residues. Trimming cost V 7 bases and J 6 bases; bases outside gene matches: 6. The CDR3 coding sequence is TGTGCCAGCGCTGGACAGGGGGCAGAAAACACCATATATTTT. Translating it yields CASAGQGAENTIYF. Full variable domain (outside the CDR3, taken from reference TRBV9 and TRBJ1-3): DSGVTQTPKHLITATGQRVTLRCSPRSGDLSVYWYQQSLDQGLQFLIQYYNGEERAKGNILERFSAQQFPDLHSELNLSSLELGDSALYFCASAGQGAENTIYFGEGSWLTVV.

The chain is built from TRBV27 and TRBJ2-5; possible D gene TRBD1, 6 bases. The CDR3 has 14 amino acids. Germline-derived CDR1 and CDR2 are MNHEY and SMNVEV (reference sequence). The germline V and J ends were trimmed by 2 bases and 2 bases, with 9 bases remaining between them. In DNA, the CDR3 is TGTGCCAGCAGTTTACAGGGGCTTCAAGAGACCCAGTACTTC. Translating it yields CASSLQGLQETQYF.

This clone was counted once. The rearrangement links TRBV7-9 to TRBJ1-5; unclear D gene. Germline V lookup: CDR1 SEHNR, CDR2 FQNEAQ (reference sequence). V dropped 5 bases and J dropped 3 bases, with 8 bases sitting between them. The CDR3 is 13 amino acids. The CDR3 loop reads CASSLRPNQPQHF. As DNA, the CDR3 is TGTGCCAGCAGCCTGCGCCCCAATCAGCCCCAGCATTTT.

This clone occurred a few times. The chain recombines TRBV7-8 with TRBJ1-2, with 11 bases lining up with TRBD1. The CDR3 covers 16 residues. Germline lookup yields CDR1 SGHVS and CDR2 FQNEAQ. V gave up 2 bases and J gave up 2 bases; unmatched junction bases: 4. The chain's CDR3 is CASSLTGTGGNYGYTF. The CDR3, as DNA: TGTGCCAGCAGCTTAACTGGGACAGGGGGGAACTATGGCTACACCTTC.

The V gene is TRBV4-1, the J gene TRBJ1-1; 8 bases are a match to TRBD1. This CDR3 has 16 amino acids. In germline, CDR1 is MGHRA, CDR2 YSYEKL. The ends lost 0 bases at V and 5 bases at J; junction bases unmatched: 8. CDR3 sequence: CASSQDQGTGWTEAFF. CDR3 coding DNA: TGCGCCAGCAGCCAAGATCAGGGGACAGGATGGACTGAAGCTTTCTTT.

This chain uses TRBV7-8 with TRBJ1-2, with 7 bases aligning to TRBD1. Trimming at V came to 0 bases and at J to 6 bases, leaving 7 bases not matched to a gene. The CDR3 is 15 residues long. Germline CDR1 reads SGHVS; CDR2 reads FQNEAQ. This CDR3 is CASSLARGQPDGYTF. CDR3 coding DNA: TGTGCCAGCAGCTTAGCGAGGGGGCAGCCTGATGGCTACACCTTC.

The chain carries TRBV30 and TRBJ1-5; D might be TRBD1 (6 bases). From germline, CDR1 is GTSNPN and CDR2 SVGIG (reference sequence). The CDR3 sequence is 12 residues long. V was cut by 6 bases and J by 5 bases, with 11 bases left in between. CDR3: CACSGGDQPQHF. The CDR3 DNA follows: TGTGCCTGCTCGGGGGGCGATCAGCCCCAGCATTTT.

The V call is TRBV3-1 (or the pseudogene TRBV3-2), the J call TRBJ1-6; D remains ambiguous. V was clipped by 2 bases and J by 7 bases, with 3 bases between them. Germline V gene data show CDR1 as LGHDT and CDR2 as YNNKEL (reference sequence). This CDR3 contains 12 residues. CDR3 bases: TGTGCCAGCAGCCAATCGAATTCACCCCTCCACTTT. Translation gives CASSQSNSPLHF.

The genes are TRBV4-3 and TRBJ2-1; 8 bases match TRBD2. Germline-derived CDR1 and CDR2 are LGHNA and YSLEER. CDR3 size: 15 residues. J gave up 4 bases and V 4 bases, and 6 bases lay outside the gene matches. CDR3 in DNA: TGCGCCAGCAGCCGAGAACTAGCGGCGTACAATGAGCAGTTCTTC. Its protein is CASSRELAAYNEQFF.

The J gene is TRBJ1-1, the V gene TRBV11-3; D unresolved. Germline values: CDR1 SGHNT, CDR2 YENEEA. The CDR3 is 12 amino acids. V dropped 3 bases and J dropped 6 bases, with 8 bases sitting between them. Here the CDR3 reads CASSFAESEAFF. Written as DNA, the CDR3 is TGTGCCAGCAGCTTTGCTGAGTCTGAAGCTTTCTTT.

This CDR3 is CASSFGLGVDNSPLHF. The DNA for the CDR3 is TGTGCCAGCAGCTTTGGGTTAGGGGTCGATAATTCACCCCTCCACTTT. The chain uses TRBV11-3 and TRBJ1-6, with TRBD1 as a possible D gene (5 bases). Germline V gives CDR1 SGHNT, CDR2 YENEEA. V was pared by 3 bases and J by 5 bases, with 14 bases between. This CDR3 region has 16 residues.

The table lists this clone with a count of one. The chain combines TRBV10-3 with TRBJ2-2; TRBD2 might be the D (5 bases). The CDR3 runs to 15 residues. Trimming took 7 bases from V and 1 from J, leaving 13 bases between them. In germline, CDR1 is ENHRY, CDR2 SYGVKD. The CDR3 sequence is CAIKRGQENTGELFF. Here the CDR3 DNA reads TGTGCCATCAAGCGCGGGCAGGAGAACACCGGGGAGCTGTTTTTT.

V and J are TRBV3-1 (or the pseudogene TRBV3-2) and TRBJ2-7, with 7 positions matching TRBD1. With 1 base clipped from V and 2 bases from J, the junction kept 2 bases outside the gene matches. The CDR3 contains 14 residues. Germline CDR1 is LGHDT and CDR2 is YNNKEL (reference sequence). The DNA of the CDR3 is TGTGCCAGCAGCCAAGGGGACAGAACCTACGAGCAGTACTTC. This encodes CASSQGDRTYEQYF.

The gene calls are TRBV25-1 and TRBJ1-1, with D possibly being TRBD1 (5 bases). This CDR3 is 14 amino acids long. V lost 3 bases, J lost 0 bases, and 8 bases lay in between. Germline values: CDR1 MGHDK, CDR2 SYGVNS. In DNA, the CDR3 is TGTGCCAGCAGTGATGACAGACTGAACACTGAAGCTTTCTTT. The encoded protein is CASSDDRLNTEAFF.

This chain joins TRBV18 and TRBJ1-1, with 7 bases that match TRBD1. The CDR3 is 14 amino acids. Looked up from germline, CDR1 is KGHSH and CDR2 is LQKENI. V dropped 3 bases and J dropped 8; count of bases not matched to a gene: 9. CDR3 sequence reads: CASSPRQGSGEAFF. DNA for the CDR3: TGTGCCAGCTCACCGCGACAGGGCTCTGGAGAAGCTTTCTTT.

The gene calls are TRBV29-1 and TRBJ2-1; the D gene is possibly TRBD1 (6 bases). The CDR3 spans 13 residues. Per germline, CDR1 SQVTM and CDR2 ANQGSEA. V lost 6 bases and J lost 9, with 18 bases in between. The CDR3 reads CSVALTGNGEQFF. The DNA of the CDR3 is TGCAGCGTCGCCCTCACAGGGAACGGTGAGCAGTTCTTC.

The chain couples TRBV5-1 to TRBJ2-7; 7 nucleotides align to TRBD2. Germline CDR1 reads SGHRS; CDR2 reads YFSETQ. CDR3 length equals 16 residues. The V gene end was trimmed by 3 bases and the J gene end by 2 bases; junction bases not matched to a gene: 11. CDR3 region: CASSSLSSGYPYEQYF. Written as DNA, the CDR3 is TGCGCCAGCAGCTCCCTTTCTAGCGGTTATCCCTACGAGCAGTACTTC.

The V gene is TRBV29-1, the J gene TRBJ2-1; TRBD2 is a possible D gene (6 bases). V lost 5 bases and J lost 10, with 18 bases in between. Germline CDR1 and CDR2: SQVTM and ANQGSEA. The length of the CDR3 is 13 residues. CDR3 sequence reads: CSVRPAFGGEQFF. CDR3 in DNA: TGCAGCGTTCGGCCAGCGTTTGGAGGGGAGCAGTTCTTC.

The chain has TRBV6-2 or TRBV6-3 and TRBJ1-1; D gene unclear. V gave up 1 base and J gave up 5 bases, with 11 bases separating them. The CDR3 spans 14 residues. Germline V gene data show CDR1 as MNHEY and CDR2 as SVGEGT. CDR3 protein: CASSYLTEETEAFF. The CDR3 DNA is TGTGCCAGCAGTTACTTGACGGAGGAAACTGAAGCTTTCTTT.

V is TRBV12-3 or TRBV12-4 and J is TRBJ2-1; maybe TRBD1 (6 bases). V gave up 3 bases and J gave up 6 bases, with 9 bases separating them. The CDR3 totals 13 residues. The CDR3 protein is CASSFLGGNEQFF. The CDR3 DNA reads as TGTGCCAGCAGTTTTTTAGGGGGCAATGAGCAGTTCTTC.

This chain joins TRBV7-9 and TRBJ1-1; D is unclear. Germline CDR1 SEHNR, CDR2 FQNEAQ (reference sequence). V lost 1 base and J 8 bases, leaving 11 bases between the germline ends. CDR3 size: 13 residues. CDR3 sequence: CASSLVNGREAFF. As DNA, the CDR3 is TGTGCCAGCAGCTTAGTAAATGGGCGAGAAGCTTTCTTT.

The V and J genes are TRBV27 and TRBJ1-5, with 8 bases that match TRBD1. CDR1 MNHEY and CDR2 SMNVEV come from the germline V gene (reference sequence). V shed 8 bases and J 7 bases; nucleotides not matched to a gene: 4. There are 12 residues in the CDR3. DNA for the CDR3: TGTGCCAGCGCTGACAGGGGACAGCCCCAGCATTTT. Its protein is CASADRGQPQHF.